These 20 T cell receptor beta chains were sequenced from one sample in a study of PD-L1 blockade in urothelial cancer. The assay was immunoSEQ multiplex PCR, and TCRdb's table has in-frame clones only and misses some. This sample yields some 53,000 clones, of which around 80% are seen a single time; 4% belongs to the top ten. This sample's time point: pretreatment peripheral blood. The sample was PBMCs, taken around atezolizumab (anti-PD-L1) treatment. The source is a man between 65 and 85 years old with urothelial cancer.

The rearrangement links TRBV5-1 to TRBJ1-2, with 9 positions matching TRBD1. Per the germline V gene, CDR1 is SGHRS and CDR2 is YFSETQ. J lost 4 bases, V lost 5 bases, and 0 bases had no gene match. The CDR3 loop spans 12 amino acids. The CDR3 loop reads CASRGQGYGYTF. The CDR3 region has the DNA TGCGCCAGCAGGGGACAGGGCTATGGCTACACCTTC.

This chain connects TRBV7-9 to TRBJ1-2; the D gene is possibly TRBD1 (6 bases). Germline CDR1 and CDR2: SEHNR and FQNEAQ (reference sequence). Trimming took 1 base from V and 6 from J, leaving 9 bases between them. CDR3 length: 13 residues. The CDR3 protein is CASSLENRDGYTF. The CDR3 DNA reads TGTGCCAGCAGCTTAGAAAACAGGGATGGCTACACCTTC. Supplemented by reference TRBV7-9 and TRBJ1-2, the full variable domain reads DTGVSQNPRHKITKRGQNVTFRCDPISEHNRLYWYRQTLGQGPEFLTYFQNEAQLEKSRLLSDRFSAERPKGSFSTLEIQRTEQGDSAMYLCASSLENRDGYTFGSGTRLTVV.

This clone was counted a few times. This rearrangement joins TRBV14 to TRBJ1-2, with 9 positions matching TRBD1. V trimming: 2 bases; J trimming: 7 bases; junction bases outside the gene matches: 8. Germline assignment: CDR1 SGHDN and CDR2 FVKESK. The CDR3 spans 15 residues. CDR3 residues: CASSQLRQGVRGYTF. The CDR3 bases are TGTGCCAGCAGCCAACTGCGACAGGGGGTTCGTGGCTACACCTTC.

The rearrangement joins TRBV9 to TRBJ2-5, with TRBD2 matching over 7 bases. With 1 base clipped from V and 2 bases from J, the junction kept 5 bases outside the gene matches. Germline V gives CDR1 SGDLS, CDR2 YYNGEE. The CDR3 has 15 amino acids. The CDR3 is CASSVSGTTQETQYF. The CDR3 region has the DNA TGTGCCAGCAGCGTATCCGGGACTACGCAAGAGACCCAGTACTTC.

The genes are TRBV7-2 and TRBJ2-7, with a possible D match to TRBD2 (5 bases). Germline CDR1 SGHTA, CDR2 FQGNSA. V lost 3 bases, J lost 0 bases, and 6 bases lay in between. This CDR3 has 13 residues. This CDR3 is CASSLRASYEQYF. The CDR3 coding sequence is TGTGCCAGCAGCTTGAGGGCCTCCTACGAGCAGTACTTC.

The V call is TRBV4-1, the J call TRBJ2-3; 9 bases line up with TRBD1. CDR3 length: 16 amino acids. The V gene's germline CDR1 is MGHRA and CDR2 YSYEKL. Trimming cost V 4 bases and J 5 bases; bases outside gene matches: 10. CDR3 sequence: CASSRVTGGAEDTQYF. The CDR3, as DNA: TGCGCCAGCAGCCGCGTAACAGGGGGCGCCGAAGATACGCAGTATTTT.

The J gene is TRBJ2-7, the V gene TRBV4-1; perhaps TRBD1 as D (6 bases). The CDR3 extends over 16 amino acids. Germline V gene lookup returns CDR1 MGHRA and CDR2 YSYEKL. Between the trimmed V and J ends, which lost 0 bases and 2 bases, there was a span of 14 bases. The CDR3 spells CASSQEGRDNTYEQYF. The CDR3 DNA follows: TGCGCCAGCAGCCAAGAAGGCCGGGACAACACCTACGAGCAGTACTTC.

The rearrangement uses TRBV25-1 and TRBJ2-1; D might be TRBD1 (6 bases). The CDR3 has 17 residues. V lost 4 bases, J lost 2 bases, and 18 bases lay in between. Germline CDR1 MGHDK, CDR2 SYGVNS. DNA of the CDR3: TGTGCCAGCAGTGCCGCGAGGACAGCCTGGACCTACAATGAGCAGTTCTTC. Its protein product is CASSAARTAWTYNEQFF.

The chain uses TRBV5-1 and TRBJ1-6; 8 bases are a match to TRBD1. The trim removed 3 bases at V and 9 bases at J, leaving 2 bases unmatched. Germline loops: CDR1 SGHRS, CDR2 YFSETQ. The CDR3 has 13 residues. In DNA form, the CDR3 reads TGCGCCAGCAGCTACGGACAGGGTTCACCCCTCCACTTT. Translated, it gives CASSYGQGSPLHF.

This sequence joins TRBV7-3 and TRBJ1-1; the D is unclear. V shed 4 bases and J shed 5 bases, with 14 bases lying between them. The CDR3 has 14 amino acids. Germline V gives CDR1 SGHTA, CDR2 FQGTGA. The CDR3: CASSYTPTTTEAFF. The CDR3 DNA is TGTGCCAGCAGCTATACCCCAACGACTACTGAAGCTTTCTTT.

The rearrangement uses TRBV19 and TRBJ2-1; D might be TRBD2 (7 bases). Between the trimmed V and J ends, which lost 4 bases and 5 bases, there was a span of 18 bases. The CDR3 loop spans 16 amino acids. Germline V lookup: CDR1 LNHDA, CDR2 SQIVND (reference sequence). Written as DNA, the CDR3 is TGTGCCAGTAGTAATCAGGGGAGGGGGGGAAACAATGAGCAGTTCTTC. It specifies CASSNQGRGGNNEQFF.

V usage is TRBV7-2 and J usage is TRBJ1-2; tentatively, D is TRBD1 (6 bases). Germline values: CDR1 SGHTA, CDR2 FQGNSA. The ends were cut back, 7 bases at V and 1 base at J, with 19 bases in the middle. This CDR3 region has 16 residues. The CDR3 DNA reads as TGTGCCAGCACCAAGGGGGAGGGAAACTATAACTATGGCTACACCTTC. It yields the protein CASTKGEGNYNYGYTF.

The chain uses TRBV5-1 and TRBJ2-5; no firm D call. In germline, CDR1 is SGHRS, CDR2 YFSETQ. The V end was cut by 0 bases, the J end by 1 base, with 13 bases between. The CDR3 runs to 16 residues. The DNA for the CDR3 is TGCGCCAGCAGCTTGGGGGCAGCCTTAAGCCAAGAGACCCAGTACTTC. Protein sequence: CASSLGAALSQETQYF.

At least ten counts were recorded for this clone. The V gene is TRBV7-2, the J gene TRBJ2-7; 10 bases agree with TRBD2. Germline V CDR1 and CDR2: SGHTA, FQGNSA. Losses at the gene ends were 2 bases for V and 2 bases for J; bases not matched to a gene: 6. The CDR3 totals 16 residues. The DNA for the CDR3 is TGTGCCAGCAGCTTACACTCCAGCGGGGGGGCCTACGAGCAGTACTTC. It codes for CASSLHSSGGAYEQYF.

The rearrangement joins TRBV7-2 to TRBJ1-2; 8 bases map to TRBD1. Germline CDR1 and CDR2: SGHTA and FQGNSA. After removal of 0 bases from V and 8 bases from J, the junction contained 8 bases not matched to a gene. CDR3 length equals 15 residues. The chain's CDR3 is CASSLAQGAQSGYTF. In DNA form, the CDR3 reads TGTGCCAGCAGCTTAGCCCAGGGGGCGCAAAGCGGCTACACCTTC.

The gene calls are TRBV7-2 and TRBJ2-2, with 13 bases aligning to TRBD2. V trimming: 3 bases; J trimming: 5 bases; junction bases outside the gene matches: 3. The CDR3 covers 16 residues. Per the germline V gene, CDR1 is SGHTA and CDR2 is FQGNSA. The CDR3 bases are TGTGCCAGCAGCTTGAGGGGACTAGCGGGGACCGGGGAGCTGTTTTTT. It encodes CASSLRGLAGTGELFF.

The V and J genes are TRBV5-1 and TRBJ2-1; 8 nucleotides match TRBD2. V shed 4 bases, J shed 3 bases, and the junction held 3 bases outside the gene matches. The CDR3 runs 14 residues. The germline CDR1 and CDR2 sequences are SGHRS and YFSETQ. CDR3 protein: CASSISGSYNEQFF. CDR3 DNA: TGCGCCAGCAGCATCAGCGGGAGCTACAATGAGCAGTTCTTC.

This clone was found a few times. The rearrangement links TRBV19 to TRBJ1-5; D is uncertain. CDR1 and CDR2 (germline): LNHDA, SQIVND (reference sequence). The CDR3 is 17 residues long. V gave up 5 bases and J gave up 1 base, with 18 bases separating them. CDR3 in amino acids: CASSRPPLGLSNQPQHF. DNA for the CDR3: TGTGCCAGTAGTCGTCCTCCCCTCGGGTTGAGCAATCAGCCCCAGCATTTT.

The CDR3 sequence is CASSAGQGRGGNQPQHF. In DNA, the CDR3 is TGTGCCAGCAGTGCGGGACAGGGTCGGGGGGGGAATCAGCCCCAGCATTTT. The rearrangement links TRBV6-1 to TRBJ1-5, with TRBD1 identical over 9 bases. Germline values: CDR1 MNHNS, CDR2 SASEGT. This CDR3 has 17 residues. The trim removed 4 bases at V and 4 bases at J, leaving 11 bases unmatched.

The chain couples TRBV19 to TRBJ2-3, with a weak D call TRBD2 (6 bases). CDR3 size: 12 residues. Germline assignment: CDR1 LNHDA and CDR2 SQIVND (reference sequence). V shed 6 bases and J shed 4 bases, with 8 bases lying between them. In nucleotides, the CDR3 is TGTGCCAGTAGGTCGGGGGCAGATACGCAGTATTTT. This encodes CASRSGADTQYF.